The rows below give T cell receptor beta chains drawn from one sample of a study of blood T cell repertoires in COVID-19. This table comes from immunoSEQ multiplex PCR, and its TCRdb copy is limited to in-frame clones, with some not included. This table has about 290,000 clones, 80% to 90% appearing once. Sequencing was done on a sample of peripheral blood. These receptors came from a woman in her thirties with active or convalescent COVID-19. Both conserved end residues are part of each CDR3. A D gene is named only where the DNA matches it firmly. Some rows mark clone size as missing; the rest say once, few, many or name a class of expanded clone.

CDR3aa: CASSMGGIRYEQYF; CDR3nt: TGTGCCAGTAGTATGGGCGGGATTCGCTACGAGCAGTACTTC; abundance: NA; d_gene: NA; v_gene: TRBV19; j_gene: TRBJ2-7
CDR3aa: CASSPGGARNYEQYF; CDR3nt: TGTGCCAGCTCACCCGGCGGGGCGCGAAACTACGAGCAGTACTTC; abundance: NA; d_gene: NA; v_gene: TRBV18; j_gene: TRBJ2-7
CDR3aa: CASSLNRDTEAFF; CDR3nt: TGCGCCAGCAGCTTGAACAGGGATACTGAAGCTTTCTTT; abundance: NA; d_gene: NA; v_gene: TRBV5-1; j_gene: TRBJ1-1
CDR3aa: CASSIRRDRNTDTQYF; CDR3nt: TGTGCCAGCAGCATACGCCGGGACAGGAACACAGATACGCAGTATTTT; abundance: NA; d_gene: TRBD1; v_gene: TRBV11-1; j_gene: TRBJ2-3
CDR3aa: CASKVGAFVEQFF; CDR3nt: TGTGCCAGCAAAGTAGGAGCTTTCGTGGAGCAGTTCTTC; abundance: NA; d_gene: NA; v_gene: TRBV13; j_gene: TRBJ2-1
CDR3aa: CAIWGGAGQPQHF; CDR3nt: TGTGCCATCTGGGGGGGCGCCGGCCAGCCCCAGCATTTT; abundance: NA; d_gene: NA; v_gene: TRBV10-3; j_gene: TRBJ1-5
CDR3aa: CASSITGVAEAFF; CDR3nt: TGTGCCAGCAGTATAACAGGGGTCGCTGAAGCTTTCTTT; abundance: NA; d_gene: TRBD1; v_gene: TRBV28; j_gene: TRBJ1-1
CDR3aa: CASSQDKIGRAGHYKGEQFF; CDR3nt: TGTGCCAGCAGCCAAGATAAAATAGGAAGAGCGGGACATTACAAAGGGGAGCAGTTCTTC; abundance: NA; d_gene: NA; v_gene: TRBV3-1/TRBV3-2; j_gene: TRBJ2-1
CDR3aa: CASRYRGGSSYNSPLHF; CDR3nt: TGCGCCAGCAGATACCGGGGGGGCAGCTCCTATAATTCACCCCTCCACTTT; abundance: NA; d_gene: NA; v_gene: TRBV5-1; j_gene: TRBJ1-6
CDR3aa: CASRLTSGTWGETQYF; CDR3nt: TGTGCCAGCAGACTAACTAGCGGGACTTGGGGGGAGACCCAGTACTTC; abundance: NA; d_gene: TRBD2; v_gene: TRBV5-6; j_gene: TRBJ2-5
CDR3aa: CASSSREGGPGNTIYF; CDR3nt: TGTGCCAGTAGTTCCCGGGAAGGGGGCCCCGGAAACACCATATATTTT; abundance: NA; d_gene: TRBD1; v_gene: TRBV19; j_gene: TRBJ1-3
CDR3aa: CASSKGGGAKGNEQFF; CDR3nt: TGCGCCAGCAGTAAAGGCGGGGGGGCGAAGGGAAATGAGCAGTTCTTC; abundance: NA; d_gene: TRBD2; v_gene: TRBV4-3; j_gene: TRBJ2-1
CDR3aa: CAWSGDRVHSPLHF; CDR3nt: TGTGCCTGGAGTGGGGACAGGGTACATTCACCCCTCCACTTT; abundance: NA; d_gene: TRBD1; v_gene: TRBV30; j_gene: TRBJ1-6
CDR3aa: CASSPEAGDYNEQFF; CDR3nt: TGTGCCAGCTCACCAGAAGCGGGGGACTACAATGAGCAGTTCTTC; abundance: NA; d_gene: TRBD2; v_gene: TRBV18; j_gene: TRBJ2-1
CDR3aa: CASSIAQGTEAFF; CDR3nt: TGTGCCAGTAGTATAGCTCAGGGGACTGAAGCTTTCTTT; abundance: NA; d_gene: NA; v_gene: TRBV19; j_gene: TRBJ1-1
CDR3aa: CASSLAKQGGINQPQHF; CDR3nt: TGTGCCAGCAGTTTAGCGAAGCAGGGAGGAATCAATCAGCCCCAGCATTTT; abundance: NA; d_gene: NA; v_gene: TRBV27; j_gene: TRBJ1-5
CDR3aa: CASRFPGQLRGQYF; CDR3nt: TGTGCCAGCAGATTTCCGGGACAGCTACGAGGGCAGTACTTC; abundance: NA; d_gene: TRBD1; v_gene: TRBV5-8; j_gene: TRBJ2-7
CDR3aa: CASSPQGEVGYGYTF; CDR3nt: TGTGCCAGCTCACCACAGGGGGAAGTCGGCTATGGCTACACCTTC; abundance: NA; d_gene: NA; v_gene: TRBV18; j_gene: TRBJ1-2
CDR3aa: CASSEEGVTNEKLFF; CDR3nt: TGTGCCAGTAGTGAAGAGGGGGTGACTAATGAAAAACTGTTTTTT; abundance: NA; d_gene: NA; v_gene: TRBV19; j_gene: TRBJ1-4
CDR3aa: CASSTFRTGGFEKLFF; CDR3nt: TGTGCCAGCAGTACTTTTCGGACAGGGGGTTTCGAAAAACTGTTTTTT; abundance: NA; d_gene: TRBD1; v_gene: TRBV7-9; j_gene: TRBJ1-4
CDR3aa: CASSRAGGNYGYTF; CDR3nt: TGTGCCAGCAGTAGGGCCGGGGGGAACTATGGCTACACCTTC; abundance: NA; d_gene: NA; v_gene: TRBV2; j_gene: TRBJ1-2
CDR3aa: CASVSGGEDTEAFF; CDR3nt: TGTGCCAGCGTGTCAGGGGGAGAAGACACTGAAGCTTTCTTT; abundance: NA; d_gene: TRBD1; v_gene: TRBV2; j_gene: TRBJ1-1
CDR3aa: CASSLTVAGGQNEQFF; CDR3nt: TGTGCCAGCAGCTTAACGGTAGCGGGGGGTCAAAATGAGCAGTTCTTC; abundance: NA; d_gene: TRBD2; v_gene: TRBV7-3; j_gene: TRBJ2-1
CDR3aa: CASSVSGVGTEAFF; CDR3nt: TGTGCCAGCAGCGTTTCAGGGGTGGGCACTGAAGCTTTCTTT; abundance: NA; d_gene: NA; v_gene: TRBV9; j_gene: TRBJ1-1
CDR3aa: CASSPRGPREGYTF; CDR3nt: TGTGCCAGCAGTCCCAGGGGGCCGAGGGAAGGCTACACCTTC; abundance: NA; d_gene: TRBD1; v_gene: TRBV6-5; j_gene: TRBJ1-2
CDR3aa: CASSYSSGLMNTEAFF; CDR3nt: TGTGCCAGCAGTTACTCGTCAGGACTCATGAACACTGAAGCTTTCTTT; abundance: NA; d_gene: NA; v_gene: TRBV6-5; j_gene: TRBJ1-1
CDR3aa: CASSGLQLSYNEQFF; CDR3nt: TGTGCCAGCAGCGGCCTACAGCTATCCTACAATGAGCAGTTCTTC; abundance: once; d_gene: NA; v_gene: TRBV9; j_gene: TRBJ2-1
CDR3aa: CASSQDVDRVSWTNYGYTF; CDR3nt: TGTGCCAGCAGCCAAGACGTGGACAGGGTGTCTTGGACTAACTATGGCTACACCTTC; abundance: NA; d_gene: TRBD1; v_gene: TRBV4-2; j_gene: TRBJ1-2
CDR3aa: CASSFRGQRNSPLHF; CDR3nt: TGTGCCAGCAGCTTCAGAGGACAGCGGAATTCACCCCTCCACTTT; abundance: NA; d_gene: NA; v_gene: TRBV11-2; j_gene: TRBJ1-6
CDR3aa: CASSLRGKSTDTQYF; CDR3nt: TGTGCCAGCAGCTTAAGGGGGAAGAGCACAGATACGCAGTATTTT; abundance: NA; d_gene: NA; v_gene: TRBV7-2; j_gene: TRBJ2-3
CDR3aa: CAADRGPVAPLHF; CDR3nt: TGTGCCGCGGACAGGGGGCCAGTCGCACCCCTCCACTTT; abundance: NA; d_gene: TRBD1; v_gene: TRBV6-5; j_gene: TRBJ1-6
CDR3aa: CASSHPFERGFYNEQFF; CDR3nt: TGCGCCAGCAGCCACCCCTTCGAGCGGGGCTTCTACAATGAGCAGTTCTTC; abundance: NA; d_gene: TRBD2; v_gene: TRBV4-1; j_gene: TRBJ2-1